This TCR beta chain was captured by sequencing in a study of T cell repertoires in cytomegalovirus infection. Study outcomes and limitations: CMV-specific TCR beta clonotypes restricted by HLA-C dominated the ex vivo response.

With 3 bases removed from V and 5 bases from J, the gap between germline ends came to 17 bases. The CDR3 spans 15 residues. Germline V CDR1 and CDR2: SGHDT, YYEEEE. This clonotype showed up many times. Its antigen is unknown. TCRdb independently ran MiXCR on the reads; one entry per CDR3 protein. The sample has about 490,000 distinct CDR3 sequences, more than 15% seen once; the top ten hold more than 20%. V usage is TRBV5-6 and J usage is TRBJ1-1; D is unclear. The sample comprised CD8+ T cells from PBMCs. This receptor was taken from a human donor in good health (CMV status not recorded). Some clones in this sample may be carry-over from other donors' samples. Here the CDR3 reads CASSWPQEGETEAFF. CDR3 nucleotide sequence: TGTGCCAGCAGCTGGCCGCAGGAAGGTGAAACTGAAGCTTTCTTT.